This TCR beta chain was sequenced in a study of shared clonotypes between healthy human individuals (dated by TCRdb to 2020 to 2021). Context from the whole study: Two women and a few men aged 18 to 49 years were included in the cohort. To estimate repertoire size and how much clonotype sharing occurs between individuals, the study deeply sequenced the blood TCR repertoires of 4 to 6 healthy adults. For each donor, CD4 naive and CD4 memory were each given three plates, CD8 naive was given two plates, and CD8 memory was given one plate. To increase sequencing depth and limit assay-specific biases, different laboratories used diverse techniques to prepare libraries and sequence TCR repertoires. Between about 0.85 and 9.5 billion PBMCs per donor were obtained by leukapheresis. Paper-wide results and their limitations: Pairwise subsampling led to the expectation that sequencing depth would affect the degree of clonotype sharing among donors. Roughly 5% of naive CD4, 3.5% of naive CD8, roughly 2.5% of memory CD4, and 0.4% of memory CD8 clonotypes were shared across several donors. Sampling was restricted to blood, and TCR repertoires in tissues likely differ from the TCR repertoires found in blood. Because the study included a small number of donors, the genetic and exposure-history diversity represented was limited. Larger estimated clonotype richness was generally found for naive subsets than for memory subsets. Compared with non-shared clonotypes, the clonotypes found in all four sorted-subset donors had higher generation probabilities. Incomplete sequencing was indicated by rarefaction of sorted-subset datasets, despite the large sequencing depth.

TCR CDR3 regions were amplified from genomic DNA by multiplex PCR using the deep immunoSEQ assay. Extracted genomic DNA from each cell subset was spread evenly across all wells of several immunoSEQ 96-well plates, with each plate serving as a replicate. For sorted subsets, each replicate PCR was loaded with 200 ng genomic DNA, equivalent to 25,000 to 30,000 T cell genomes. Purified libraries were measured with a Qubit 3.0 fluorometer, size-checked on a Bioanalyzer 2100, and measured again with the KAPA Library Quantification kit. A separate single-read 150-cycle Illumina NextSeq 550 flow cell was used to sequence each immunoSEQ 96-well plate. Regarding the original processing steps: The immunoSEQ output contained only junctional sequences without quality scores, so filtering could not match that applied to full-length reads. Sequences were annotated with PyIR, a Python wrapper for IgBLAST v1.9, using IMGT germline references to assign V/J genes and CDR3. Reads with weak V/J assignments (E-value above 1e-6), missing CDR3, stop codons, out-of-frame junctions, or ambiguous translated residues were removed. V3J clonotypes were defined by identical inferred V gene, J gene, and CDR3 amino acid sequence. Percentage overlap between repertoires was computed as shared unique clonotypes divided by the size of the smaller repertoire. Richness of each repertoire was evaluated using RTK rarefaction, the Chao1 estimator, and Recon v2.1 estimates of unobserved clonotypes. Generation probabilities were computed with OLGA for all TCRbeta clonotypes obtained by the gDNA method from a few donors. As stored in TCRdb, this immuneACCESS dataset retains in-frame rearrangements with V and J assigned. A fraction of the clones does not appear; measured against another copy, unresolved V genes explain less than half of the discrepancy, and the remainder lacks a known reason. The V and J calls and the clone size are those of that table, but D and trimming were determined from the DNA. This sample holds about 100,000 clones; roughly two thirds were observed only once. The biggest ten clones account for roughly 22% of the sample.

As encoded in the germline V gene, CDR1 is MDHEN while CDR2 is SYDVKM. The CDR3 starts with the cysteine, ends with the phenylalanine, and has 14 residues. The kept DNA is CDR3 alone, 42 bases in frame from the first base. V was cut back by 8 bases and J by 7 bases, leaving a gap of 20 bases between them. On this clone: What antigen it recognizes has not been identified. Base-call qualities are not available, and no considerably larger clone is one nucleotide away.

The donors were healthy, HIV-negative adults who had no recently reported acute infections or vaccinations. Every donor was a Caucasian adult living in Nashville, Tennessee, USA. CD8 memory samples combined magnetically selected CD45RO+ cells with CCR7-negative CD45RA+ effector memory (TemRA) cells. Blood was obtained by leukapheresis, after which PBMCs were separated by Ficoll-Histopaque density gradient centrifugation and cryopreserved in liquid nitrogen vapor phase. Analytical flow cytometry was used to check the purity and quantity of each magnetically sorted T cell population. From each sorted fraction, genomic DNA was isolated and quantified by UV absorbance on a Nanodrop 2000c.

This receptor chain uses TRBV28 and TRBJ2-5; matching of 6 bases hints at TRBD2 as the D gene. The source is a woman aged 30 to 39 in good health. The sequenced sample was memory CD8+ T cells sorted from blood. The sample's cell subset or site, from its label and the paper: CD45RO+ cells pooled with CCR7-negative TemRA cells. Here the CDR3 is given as CASGADYSRGTQYF. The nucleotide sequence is TGTGCCAGCGGCGCGGACTACTCGCGGGGGACCCAGTACTTC.